This TCR beta chain was documented in a study of shared clonotypes between healthy human individuals. Whole-study findings and limits: Clonotypes shared by all four sorted-subset donors had higher generation probabilities than non-shared clonotypes. Donor scarcity curtailed the genetic and exposure-history diversity represented herein.

Original data processing: ImmunoSEQ output held junction-only sequences without quality scores, so filtering differed. TCRdb keeps only in-frame clones here, not all; method: immunoSEQ multiplex PCR. D and trimming were read from the DNA, whereas the V and J calls and clone size are those reported in that table. The repertoire includes roughly 2,000,000 clones, about 93% of them detected once, and 1.5% to 2% sits in the top ten. Positively selected for CCR7, the CD45RO-negative cells used as naive CD8 cells excluded terminally differentiated effector memory CD45RA+ cells. With regard to this clone: Its target is unknown.

Trimming left V 5 bases short and J 2 bases short, with 14 bases between. This CDR3 region has 15 residues. The V gene's germline CDR1 is SEHNR and CDR2 FQNEAQ (reference sequence). Sequenced input: naive CD8+ T cells from PBMCs. The chain links TRBV7-9 to TRBJ2-3; D remains ambiguous. This clonotype originated in a man between 18 and 35 years old in good health. Some clones in this sample may be carry-over from other donors' samples. CDR3 sequence reads: CASSPGRSVTDTQYF. DNA for the CDR3: TGTGCCAGCAGCCCAGGACGGTCTGTCACAGATACGCAGTATTTT.